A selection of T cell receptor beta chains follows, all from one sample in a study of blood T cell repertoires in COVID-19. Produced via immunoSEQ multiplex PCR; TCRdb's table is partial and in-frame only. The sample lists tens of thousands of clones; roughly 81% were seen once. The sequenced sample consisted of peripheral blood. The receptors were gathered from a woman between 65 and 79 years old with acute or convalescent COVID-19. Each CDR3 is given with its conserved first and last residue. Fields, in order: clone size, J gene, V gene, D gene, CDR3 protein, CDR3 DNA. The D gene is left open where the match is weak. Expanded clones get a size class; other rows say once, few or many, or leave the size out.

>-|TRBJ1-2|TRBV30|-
CAWTPRRAGYGYTF
TGTGCCTGGACCCCAAGGAGAGCTGGATATGGCTACACCTTC
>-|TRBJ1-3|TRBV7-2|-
CASSSGVSGNTIYF
TGTGCCAGCAGCTCGGGGGTGTCAGGAAACACCATATATTTT
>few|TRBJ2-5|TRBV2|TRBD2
CASNPLAGGPVVETQYF
TGTGCCAGCAACCCGCTAGCGGGAGGGCCGGTGGTTGAGACCCAGTACTTC
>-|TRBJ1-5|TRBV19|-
CASRVGGFDQPQHF
TGTGCCAGTAGGGTAGGGGGATTCGATCAGCCCCAGCATTTT
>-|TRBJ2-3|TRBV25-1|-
CASTRGLGTDTQYF
TGTGCCAGCACCCGAGGGCTCGGCACAGATACGCAGTATTTT
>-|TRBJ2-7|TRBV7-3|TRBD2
CASSPAGTSDEQYF
TGTGCCAGCAGCCCTGCCGGGACTAGCGACGAGCAGTACTTC
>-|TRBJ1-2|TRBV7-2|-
CASSVTNRESYGYTF
TGTGCCAGCAGCGTAACCAACAGGGAATCGTATGGCTACACCTTC
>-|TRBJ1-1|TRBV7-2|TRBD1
CASSRDSQGTEAFF
TGTGCCAGCAGCCGGGACAGCCAGGGCACTGAAGCTTTCTTT
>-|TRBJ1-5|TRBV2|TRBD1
CASSPQTGVSNQPQHF
TGTGCCAGCAGTCCCCAGACAGGGGTTAGCAATCAGCCCCAGCATTTT
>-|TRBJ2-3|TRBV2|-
CASSVGSTDTQYF
TGTGCCAGCAGTGTCGGGAGTACAGATACGCAGTATTTT
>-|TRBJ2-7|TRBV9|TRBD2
CASSVGAGGRSYEQYF
TGTGCCAGCAGCGTTGGAGCGGGAGGCCGTTCCTACGAGCAGTACTTC
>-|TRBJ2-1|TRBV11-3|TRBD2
CASSRLAGGDNEQFF
TGTGCCAGCAGCCGTCTAGCGGGGGGTGACAATGAGCAGTTCTTC
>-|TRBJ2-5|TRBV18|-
CASSISPRDGETQYF
TGTGCCAGCTCAATCTCTCCCCGGGATGGGGAGACCCAGTACTTC
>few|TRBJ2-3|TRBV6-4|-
CASSDSTKGGTDTQYF
TGTGCCAGCAGTGACTCGACGAAGGGAGGCACAGATACGCAGTATTTT
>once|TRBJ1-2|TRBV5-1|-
CASSLGTENYGYTF
TGCGCCAGCAGCTTGGGGACAGAAAACTATGGCTACACCTTC
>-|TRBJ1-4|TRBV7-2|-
CASSLLGRGTTNEKLFF
TGTGCCAGCAGCTTGTTAGGCAGGGGCACAACTAATGAAAAACTGTTTTTT
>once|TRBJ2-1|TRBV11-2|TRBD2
CASSLGAGWGYNEQFF
TGTGCCAGCAGCTTAGGAGCGGGGTGGGGGTACAATGAGCAGTTCTTC
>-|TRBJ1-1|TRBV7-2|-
CASSLVAGVNTEAFF
TGTGCCAGCAGCTTAGTTGCAGGGGTGAACACTGAAGCTTTCTTT
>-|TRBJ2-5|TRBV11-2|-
CASRSNSGISETQYF
TGTGCCAGCAGGTCCAACTCCGGGATATCAGAGACCCAGTACTTC
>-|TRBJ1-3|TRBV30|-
CAWDTGSGNTIYF
TGTGCCTGGGACACAGGCTCTGGAAACACCATATATTTT
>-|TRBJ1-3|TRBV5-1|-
CASSSGAGKSRGNTIYF
TGCGCCAGCAGCTCGGGAGCTGGAAAATCCAGGGGAAACACCATATATTTT
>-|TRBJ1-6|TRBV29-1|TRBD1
CSVRTGQDPSPLHF
TGCAGCGTCCGGACGGGACAGGATCCATCACCCCTCCACTTT
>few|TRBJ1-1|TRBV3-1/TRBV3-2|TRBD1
CAAAHRTSERTGREAFF
TGTGCAGCAGCTCATCGCACGAGCGAAAGGACAGGACGGGAAGCTTTCTTT
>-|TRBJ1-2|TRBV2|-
CASSTWGGGNGYTF
TGTGCCAGCAGTACCTGGGGGGGCGGGAATGGCTACACCTTC
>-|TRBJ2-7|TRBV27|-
CASSREYTYEQYF
TGTGCCAGCAGTCGAGAGTATACCTACGAGCAGTACTTC
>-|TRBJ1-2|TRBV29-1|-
CSVENGAYGYTF
TGCAGCGTTGAGAACGGAGCCTATGGCTACACCTTC
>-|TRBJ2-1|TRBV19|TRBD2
CASSTPGASGYNEQFF
TGTGCCAGTAGTACACCAGGGGCTAGCGGGTACAATGAGCAGTTCTTC
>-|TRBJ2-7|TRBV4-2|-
CASSPPTGGEQYF
TGTGCCAGCAGCCCCCCAACCGGTGGCGAGCAGTACTTC
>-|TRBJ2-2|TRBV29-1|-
CSAPAGPAGSTGELFF
TGCAGCGCCCCGGCGGGTCCCGCGGGGAGCACCGGGGAGCTGTTTTTT
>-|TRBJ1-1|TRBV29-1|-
CSAKQGSEAFF
TGCAGCGCAAAACAGGGCTCTGAAGCTTTCTTT
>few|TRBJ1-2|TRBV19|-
CASSIVWAGRSHFYGYTF
TGTGCCAGTAGTATAGTTTGGGCAGGGCGCTCCCATTTCTATGGCTACACCTTC
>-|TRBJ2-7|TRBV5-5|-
CASSLTGGEYEQYF
TGTGCCAGCAGCTTGACGGGGGGCGAGTACGAGCAGTACTTC
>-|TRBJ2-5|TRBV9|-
CASSAGVQETQYF
TGTGCCAGCAGCGCGGGGGTGCAAGAGACCCAGTACTTC
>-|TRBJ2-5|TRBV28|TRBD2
CASLGRGTSGRAQYF
TGTGCCAGCCTTGGACGGGGGACTAGCGGGAGGGCCCAGTACTTC
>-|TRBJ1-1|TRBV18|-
CASSPKEQAGPNTEAFF
TGTGCCAGCTCACCAAAGGAACAGGCCGGACCAAACACTGAAGCTTTCTTT
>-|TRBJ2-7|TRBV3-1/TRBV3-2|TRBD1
CASSYRGRSSYEQYF
TGTGCCAGCAGTTACAGGGGGCGAAGCTCCTACGAGCAGTACTTC
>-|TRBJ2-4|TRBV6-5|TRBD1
CASSSTGDIQYF
TGTGCCAGCAGTTCGACAGGGGACATTCAGTACTTC
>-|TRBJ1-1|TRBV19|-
CASSLGRMNTEAFF
TGTGCCAGTAGCCTCGGGAGAATGAACACTGAAGCTTTCTTT
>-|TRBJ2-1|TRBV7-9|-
CASSTLSSSNEQFF
TGTGCCAGCAGCACCTTATCTAGCTCCAATGAGCAGTTCTTC
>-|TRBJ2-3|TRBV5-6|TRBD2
CASSLLSGGSTDTQYF
TGTGCCAGCAGCTTGTTAAGCGGGGGGAGCACAGATACGCAGTATTTT
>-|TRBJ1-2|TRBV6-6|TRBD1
CASSFTTGNNYGYTF
TGTGCCAGCAGTTTTACGACAGGGAACAACTATGGCTACACCTTC
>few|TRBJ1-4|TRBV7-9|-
CASSLVGGGVGEKLFF
TGTGCCAGCAGCTTAGTAGGAGGGGGGGTTGGCGAAAAACTGTTTTTT
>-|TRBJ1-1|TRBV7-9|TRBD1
CASSAQGRSTEAFF
TGTGCCAGCAGCGCACAGGGGCGGAGTACTGAAGCTTTCTTT
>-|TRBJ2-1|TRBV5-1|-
CASSLSGGVTYNEQFF
TGCGCCAGCAGCTTGTCGGGCGGGGTAACCTACAATGAGCAGTTCTTC
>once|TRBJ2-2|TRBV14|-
CASSRRQGRTGELFF
TGTGCCAGCAGCCGGAGGCAGGGGAGAACCGGGGAGCTGTTTTTT
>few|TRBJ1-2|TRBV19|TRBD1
CASSTRGNLRTGVYF
TGTGCCAGTAGTACTAGGGGGAACCTACGGACAGGGGTTTACTTC
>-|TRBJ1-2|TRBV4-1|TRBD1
CASSPIPIPGQKNGYTF
TGCGCCAGCAGCCCAATCCCCATTCCGGGACAGAAGAATGGCTACACCTTC
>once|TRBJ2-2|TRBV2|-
CASSELGVGYGGELFF
TGTGCCAGCAGTGAACTTGGCGTCGGGTATGGCGGGGAGCTGTTTTTT
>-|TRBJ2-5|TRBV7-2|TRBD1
CASSLGTGGNSRETQYF
TGTGCCAGCAGCTTAGGAACAGGGGGTAATTCTCGAGAGACCCAGTACTTC
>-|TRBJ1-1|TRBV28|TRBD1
CASSFAGGTEAFF
TGTGCCAGCAGTTTTGCAGGGGGCACTGAAGCTTTCTTT
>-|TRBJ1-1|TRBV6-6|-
CASSYSHTEAFF
TGTGCCAGCAGTTATAGTCACACTGAAGCTTTCTTT
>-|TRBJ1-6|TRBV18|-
CASSEGGNSPLHF
TGTGCCAGCTCAGAGGGGGGGAATTCACCCCTCCACTTT
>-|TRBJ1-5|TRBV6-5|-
CASSYSGHSNQPQHF
TGTGCCAGCAGTTACTCCGGACATAGCAATCAGCCCCAGCATTTT
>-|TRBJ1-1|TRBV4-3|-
CASSQDYNTGLREAFF
TGCGCCAGCAGCCAAGACTACAATACGGGACTCCGAGAAGCTTTCTTT
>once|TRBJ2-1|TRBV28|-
CASSSSSPNEQFF
TGTGCCAGCAGTTCTTCTAGCCCCAATGAGCAGTTCTTC
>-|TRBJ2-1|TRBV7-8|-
CASSLGVSTYNEQFF
TGTGCCAGCAGCTTAGGAGTGTCAACCTACAATGAGCAGTTCTTC
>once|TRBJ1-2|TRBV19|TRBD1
CASSIPLGQYYGYTF
TGTGCCAGTAGTATACCCCTGGGACAGTACTATGGCTACACCTTC
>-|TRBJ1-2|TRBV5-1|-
CASSLEAGVYGYTF
TGCGCCAGCAGCTTGGAGGCAGGGGTCTATGGCTACACCTTC
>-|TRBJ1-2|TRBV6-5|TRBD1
CATLTGTYGYTF
TGTGCCACACTGACAGGGACCTATGGCTACACCTTC